What follows are 6 T cell receptor beta chains derived from one specimen sequenced in a study of blood T cell repertoires in COVID-19. Repertoires were generated with immunoSEQ multiplex PCR, while TCRdb's copy carries only in-frame clones and drops some. The repertoire consists of about 300,000 clones, with 70% to 90% occurring once and the leading ten covering 3.5% to 4.5%. The sequencing sample was made of PBMCs or T cells enriched from blood (not recorded which). These receptors came from a man aged 30 to 39 who had recovered from COVID-19.

The chain uses TRBV3-1 (or the pseudogene TRBV3-2) and TRBJ2-3; 10 positions match TRBD2. CDR3 length equals 15 residues. With 4 bases clipped from V and 3 bases from J, the junction kept 4 bases outside the gene matches. The germline gives CDR1 LGHDT, CDR2 YNNKEL (reference sequence). The CDR3: CASSPFSGRTDTQYF. The CDR3 DNA reads TGTGCCAGCAGCCCTTTTAGCGGGAGGACAGATACGCAGTATTTT.

This clone turned up a few times. The chain has TRBV18 and TRBJ1-2, with D possibly TRBD1 on 6 matching bases. Germline lookup yields CDR1 KGHSH and CDR2 LQKENI. Trimming took off 0 bases at V and 6 bases at J, with 23 bases between the two ends. CDR3 length: 18 residues. CDR3 nucleotide sequence: TGTGCCAGCTCACCACCCACATCAGGTCCCCCAGGGGCGCATGGCTACACCTTC. Translation: CASSPPTSGPPGAHGYTF.

This clone was detected only once. J is TRBJ2-3 and V is TRBV10-3; perhaps TRBD2 as D (7 bases). Germline V lookup: CDR1 ENHRY, CDR2 SYGVKD. CDR3 length: 17 amino acids. The ends were cut back, 3 bases at V and 2 bases at J, with 18 bases in the middle. CDR3 coding DNA: TGTGCCATCAGTGACAAGCTTCCGGGGGGCTCCACAGATACGCAGTATTTT. This sequence encodes CAISDKLPGGSTDTQYF.

The chain carries TRBV4-1 and TRBJ2-5; the D gene is possibly TRBD1 (6 bases). The ends were cut back, 1 base at V and 0 bases at J, with 24 bases in the middle. Germline loops: CDR1 MGHRA, CDR2 YSYEKL. The CDR3 sequence is 20 residues long. CDR3 in DNA: TGCGCCAGCAGCCAAGGGAGACTTGGACAGAGTAAACCCAACCAAGAGACCCAGTACTTC. This translates into CASSQGRLGQSKPNQETQYF.

This clone was seen a single time. The CDR3 sequence is CASNSQGDVGTEAFF. CDR3 sequence (DNA): TGTGCCAGCAACTCACAGGGGGATGTTGGCACTGAAGCTTTCTTT. The V gene is TRBV2, the J gene TRBJ1-1; 8 bases are shared with TRBD1. V shed 7 bases, J shed 4 bases, and the junction held 11 bases outside the gene matches. This CDR3 comprises 15 residues. Germline assignment: CDR1 SNHLY and CDR2 FYNNEI.

The chain is built from TRBV6-5 and TRBJ2-3; 13 bases match TRBD2. CDR1 is MNHEY and CDR2 is SVGAGI in the germline V gene. This CDR3 spans 15 amino acids. The V gene end was trimmed by 5 bases and the J gene end by 3 bases; junction bases not matched to a gene: 2. CDR3 in amino acids: CASSRLAGGTDTQYF. CDR3 nucleotide sequence: TGTGCCAGCAGTCGACTAGCGGGGGGTACAGATACGCAGTATTTT.